The subject of this entry is one T cell receptor beta chain. Its antigen is unknown. These data originate in a study of monozygotic twins with inflammatory bowel disease. Broader study findings: TCRbeta diversity (inverse Simpson) was lower in IBD patients than in healthy co-twins. Evidence failed to back one strong IBD-linked signal or clonotype.

CDR1 and CDR2 (germline): MNHEY, SMNVEV (reference sequence). The CDR3 loop spans 16 amino acids. Every sample had its cDNA made across eight separate reactions. TCRdb reanalyzed the 5' RACE reads and collapses them to one entry per CDR3 protein, without DNA. This sample's clone table lists 310,000 or so distinct CDR3 sequences. The source material was blood. V and J are TRBV27 and TRBJ2-3; TCRdb's assignment of TRBD2 cannot be checked, as there is no DNA. The TCR was taken from a human donor with ulcerative colitis or Crohn's disease, or a healthy co-twin of an affected twin (not recorded which). The CDR3 sequence: CASSPRGAGGTDTQYF.